This T cell receptor beta chain stems from a study of blood T cell repertoires in COVID-19. Study at large: The cDNA or gDNA used as material had been derived from T cells, B-cell-depleted T cells, or PBMCs.

This table comes from immunoSEQ multiplex PCR, and its TCRdb copy is limited to in-frame clones, with some not included. The repertoire holds about 220,000 clones, with 82% as singletons. Germline lookup yields CDR1 SNHLY and CDR2 FYNNEI. CDR3 size: 13 residues. V was pared by 4 bases and J by 4 bases, with 9 bases between. The chain has TRBV2 and TRBJ2-3, with D possibly TRBD2 on 6 matching bases. The material sequenced was PBMCs or T cells enriched from blood (not recorded which). The sequence came from a woman in her fifties or sixties who had recovered from COVID-19. The CDR3 bases are TGTGCCAGCAGTGGGCGGGGAGCAGATACGCAGTATTTT. Protein: CASSGRGADTQYF.